The 5 T cell receptor beta chains below were found in one sample sequenced in a study of human T cells and chemical hapten exposure. Time point specified: patch test 2, 6 weeks after DPC sensitization. Treatment: therapeutic diphenylcyclopropenone sensitization with weekly scalp DPC. TCRdb re-called the RACE reads through MiXCR, storing one row per CDR3 protein. Among about 70,000 distinct CDR3 sequences listed, 7.5% to 9.5% were seen once. Sample: whole blood, taken in connection with sensitization to the hapten diphenylcyclopropenone (DPC). These receptors all come from a woman aged 45-65 years with alopecia areata. Some clones in this sample may be carry-over from other donors' samples.

This chain links TRBV5-1 with TRBJ2-2, with 9 positions matching TRBD1. The V gene's germline CDR1 is SGHRS and CDR2 YFSETQ. With V trimmed by 4 bases and J by 2 bases, 6 bases remained unmatched. The CDR3 contains 16 residues. The CDR3: CASSAGQGANTGELFF. The CDR3 coding sequence is TGCGCCAGCAGCGCGGGACAGGGTGCCAACACCGGGGAGCTGTTTTTT.

There are a few counts of this clonotype. The CDR3 nucleotides are TGTGCCACCAGGAAGACAGGGGGTGGAACTGAAGCTTTCTTT. Amino acids: CATRKTGGGTEAFF. The rearrangement links TRBV24-1 to TRBJ1-1; TRBD1 agrees at 9 bases. The CDR3 extends over 14 amino acids. Unmatched junction bases numbered 7, after V lost 7 bases and J lost 5 bases. From germline, CDR1 is KGHDR and CDR2 SFDVKD.

The chain couples TRBV11-2 to TRBJ2-7; 7 nucleotides line up with TRBD1. The ends lost 2 bases at V and 4 bases at J; junction bases unmatched: 5. Per germline, CDR1 SGHAT and CDR2 FQNNGV. This CDR3 comprises 14 residues. The CDR3 DNA follows: TGTGCCAGCAGCTTATCGGGCAGGGGGTACGAGCAGTACTTC. Translated: CASSLSGRGYEQYF.

In its sample, this clonotype was seen a few times. The chain carries TRBV12-3 or TRBV12-4 and TRBJ2-7, with D uncertain. This CDR3 spans 12 amino acids. The V and J ends lost 5 bases and 5 bases respectively, with 10 bases between them. The CDR3 DNA follows: TGTGCCAGCAGTCTTGGCCCGAACGAGCAGTACTTC. Its translation: CASSLGPNEQYF.

This clonotype was counted between two and nine times. The V gene is TRBV7-9, the J gene TRBJ1-5; no clear D. CDR1 is SEHNR, CDR2 FQNEAQ, per germline (reference sequence). This CDR3 has 13 amino acids. Deletions cut 1 base from V and 6 bases from J, with 7 bases between. The CDR3 DNA is TGTGCCAGCAGCTTAGAAGTTAGTCAGCCCCAGCATTTT. This translates into CASSLEVSQPQHF. Full variable domain (missing parts from reference TRBV7-9 and TRBJ1-5): DTGVSQNPRHKITKRGQNVTFRCDPISEHNRLYWYRQTLGQGPEFLTYFQNEAQLEKSRLLSDRFSAERPKGSFSTLEIQRTEQGDSAMYLCASSLEVSQPQHFGDGTRLSIL.